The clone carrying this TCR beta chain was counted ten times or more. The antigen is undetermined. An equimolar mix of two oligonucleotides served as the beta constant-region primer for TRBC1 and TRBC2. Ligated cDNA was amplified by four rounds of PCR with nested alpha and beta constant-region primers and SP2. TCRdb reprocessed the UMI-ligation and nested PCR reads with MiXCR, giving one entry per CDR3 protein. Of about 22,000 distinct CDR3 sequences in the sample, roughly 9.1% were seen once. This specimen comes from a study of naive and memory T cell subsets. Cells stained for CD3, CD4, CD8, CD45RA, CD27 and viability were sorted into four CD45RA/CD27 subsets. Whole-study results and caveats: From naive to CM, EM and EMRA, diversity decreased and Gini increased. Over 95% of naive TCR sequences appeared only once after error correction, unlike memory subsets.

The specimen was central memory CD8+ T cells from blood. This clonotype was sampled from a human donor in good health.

CDR3 coding DNA: TGTGCCAGCAGTATTTGGCAGGGGGCCTACGAGCAGTACTTC. Encoded protein: CASSIWQGAYEQYF. This chain uses TRBV27 with TRBJ2-7, with TRBD1 identical over 7 bases. The V and J ends lost 5 bases and 2 bases, in that order; junction bases with no gene match: 6. CDR1 and CDR2 from the germline V gene are MNHEY and SMNVEV (reference sequence). The CDR3 has 14 amino acids.